This TCR beta chain was found in a study of OX40 agonist ivuxolimab in advanced cancers. Study conclusions and caveats: In CD8+ T cells, expanded clones were on average more numerous than in CD4+.

Germline V gene data show CDR1 as SEHNR and CDR2 as FQNEAQ (reference sequence). V shed 1 base and J shed 3 bases, with 8 bases lying between them. The CDR3 has 14 residues. Turning to this clone: Antigen: not known.

TCRdb's table, derived via immunoSEQ multiplex PCR, lists solely in-frame clones and lacks some. Of tens of thousands of clones listed, roughly 80% are singletons. The origin of this receptor is an adult with an advanced solid tumor such as melanoma, head and neck, liver or kidney cancer. Here the sequenced sample was CD4+ or CD8+ T cells sorted from blood, taken in a trial of the OX40 agonist ivuxolimab. The chain employs TRBV7-9 and TRBJ2-3; weak D call: TRBD2 (6 bases). This chain's CDR3 is CASSLERVTDTQYF. CDR3 DNA sequence: TGTGCCAGCAGCTTAGAGCGGGTGACAGATACGCAGTATTTT.